This record covers a single T cell receptor (beta chain). Its target antigen remains unknown. No much larger clonotype is one base removed from it; base qualities were not supplied. Between the V and J ends, shortened by 2 bases and 8 bases respectively, the junction contains 10 bases. From its cysteine to its phenylalanine, the CDR3 spans 13 amino acids. The DNA shown is the 39-base CDR3, in frame from base 1. Sequences SGHRS (CDR1) and YFSETQ (CDR2) are obtained from the germline V gene. The data stem from a study of T cell responses to AZD1222 COVID-19 vaccine (dated by TCRdb to about 2021). Some background on the complete study: AZD1222 recipients with second doses at about 4 weeks or about 12 weeks were pooled, because spike-specific TCR depth and breadth did not differ between schedules. TCR sequencing covered roughly 230 trial participants: 200 to 220 given two doses of AZD1222 and about 26 given two doses of MenACWY control vaccine. Trial participants were enrolled into age subgroups of 18-55, 56-69 and 70-plus years, which contained around 140, 26 and 57 TCR-sequenced participants, respectively.

What the study reported, not specific to this receptor: The 56-69-year group was small, and its depth increase did not reach significance, likely because of low power. No day 14 peak-response samples were available, so repertoires were characterized only after the peak T cell response. Conclusions about previously exposed vaccinees were limited because only six AZD1222 recipients were SARS-CoV-2 seropositive at baseline. After two AZD1222 doses, spike-specific TCR breadth and depth were significantly higher than at day 0 and than in MenACWY recipients. Nearly half of unique spike-specific TCRs reportedly recognized epitopes outside regions mutated in the B.1.351 and B.1.1.7 variants. The vaccine-associated CD4 TCRs covered the entire spike protein, and the dominant responses fell in regions 160-218 and 743-854. Participants were mostly white British and included more females than males, and it was suggested by the authors that clonal diversity may have been underestimated.

The CDR3 regions of human TCRbeta chains were analyzed by immunosequencing. The authors processed their data as follows. TCRs in the repertoires were matched against a reference library of SARS-CoV-2-specific TCRs that had been generated with the MIRA antigen-specificity platform. Breadth meant the fraction of unique TCRs that were SARS-CoV-2-associated, whereas depth meant the fraction of total T cells that were SARS-CoV-2-associated. Each spike-specific TCR was assigned to its reactive spike region and to a CD4 or CD8 class using the MIRA data. Log10-transformed breadth and depth values were compared by one-way ANOVA with Sidak's multiple comparisons tests. This immuneACCESS table, as held by TCRdb, lists in-frame sequences with V and J called but not all clones. Of the missing ones, under half trace to an unresolved V gene in checked studies; the others have no known cause. V and J calls and clone size come straight from that table; D and trimming were deduced from the DNA. Here the sample has approximately 100,000 clones; around nine tenths occur a single time. 3.5% to 4.5% of the sample comes from the top ten.

In the paper's terms, the time point label means: baseline before first vaccination. Vaccinee samples came from UK trials COV001 and COV002, including a single-blind randomized controlled phase 2/3 trial of AZD1222 (ChAdOx1 nCoV-19) in healthy adults. Trial participant PBMC samples were collected at day 0 and day 28 after the second dose for TCRbeta chain sequencing. The rearranged segments are TRBV5-1 and TRBJ1-4, with the D gene not confidently named. The sample consisted of peripheral blood, taken on day 0 of AZD1222 vaccination. The TCR originated in an adult in good health. The sequenced DNA is TGCGCCAGCAGCTTAAACGGGTTCGAAAAACTGTTTTTT. This yields the protein CASSLNGFEKLFF.